The 18 T cell receptor beta chains below come from one sample, sequenced in a study of technical replicates of blood from a few donors. TCRdb keeps only in-frame clones here, not all; method: immunoSEQ multiplex PCR. The sample has tens of thousands of clones, 90% to 95% seen once. Input material: PBMCs. These receptors all stem from a human donor in good health. Some clones in this sample may be carry-over from other donors' samples.

The rearrangement joins TRBV27 to TRBJ2-7; D perhaps matches TRBD1 (5 bases). This CDR3 comprises 13 residues. Germline CDR1 and CDR2: MNHEY and SMNVEV (reference sequence). The ends were cut back, 6 bases at V and 2 bases at J, with 11 bases in the middle. CDR3 in amino acids: CASSLSGPYEQYF. Here the CDR3 DNA reads TGTGCCAGCAGCCTTTCAGGGCCCTACGAGCAGTACTTC.

In DNA, the CDR3 is TGTGCCAGCAGCCTATCGGGAACCATGAACACTGAAGCTTTCTTT. Its translation is CASSLSGTMNTEAFF. V usage is TRBV5-5 and J usage is TRBJ1-1, with D unclear. The CDR3 is 15 amino acids. Deletions cut 4 bases from V and 0 bases from J, with 13 bases between. Germline lookup yields CDR1 SGHKS and CDR2 YYEKEE (reference sequence).

The chain employs TRBV11-2 and TRBJ1-2; D is uncertain. The germline V and J ends were trimmed by 5 bases and 0 bases, with 10 bases remaining between them. The CDR3 spans 14 residues. Germline V lookup: CDR1 SGHAT, CDR2 FQNNGV. CDR3 region: CASSRTNANYGYTF. The CDR3 nucleotides are TGTGCCAGCAGCCGCACTAACGCTAACTATGGCTACACCTTC.

The V and J genes are TRBV27 and TRBJ2-1; 11 bases align to TRBD1. Germline V gives CDR1 MNHEY, CDR2 SMNVEV (reference sequence). V lost 5 bases to trimming and J lost 7 bases; unmatched junction nucleotides: 10. CDR3 length: 16 amino acids. Here the CDR3 reads CASSGPGQGDTNEQFF. CDR3 DNA sequence: TGTGCCAGCAGTGGCCCGGGACAGGGGGACACAAATGAGCAGTTCTTC.

The chain employs TRBV5-1 and TRBJ2-5; 7 bases map to TRBD1. Germline CDR1 and CDR2: SGHRS and YFSETQ. CDR3 length: 15 residues. Trimming removed 3 bases from V and 2 bases from J; junction bases left unmatched: 7. CDR3 sequence reads: CASSWDGQDQETQYF. The CDR3 DNA sequence: TGCGCCAGCAGCTGGGACGGACAGGATCAAGAGACCCAGTACTTC.

The rearrangement uses TRBV27 and TRBJ2-7; D remains ambiguous. CDR1 MNHEY and CDR2 SMNVEV come from the germline V gene (reference sequence). Trimming stripped 6 bases from V and 6 bases from J, with 6 bases between. CDR3 length: 10 residues. The CDR3, as DNA: TGTGCCAGCAGCCCCTCCGAGCAGTACTTC. Protein product: CASSPSEQYF.

In this sample, this clone turned up once. The chain employs TRBV13 and TRBJ1-6, with unresolved D. This CDR3 spans 13 amino acids. V was trimmed by 3 bases and J by 5 bases, leaving 5 bases between them. Germline V gene sequence: CDR1 PRHDT, CDR2 FYEKMQ (reference sequence). The CDR3 DNA is TGTGCCAGCAGCTTGAGGGATAATTCACCCCTCCACTTT. Its translation is CASSLRDNSPLHF.

DNA of the CDR3: TGCGCCAGCAGCTTGGAGGGGGGGAGTACTGAAGCTTTCTTT. Protein sequence: CASSLEGGSTEAFF. V and J are TRBV5-1 and TRBJ1-1, with D perhaps TRBD1 (6 bases). Looked up from germline, CDR1 is SGHRS and CDR2 is YFSETQ. This CDR3 region has 14 residues. V shed 0 bases and J shed 5 bases, with 11 bases lying between them.

The chain is built from TRBV6-1 and TRBJ1-4, with a possible D match to TRBD1 (5 bases). Germline V lookup: CDR1 MNHNS, CDR2 SASEGT. The CDR3 totals 15 residues. V lost 6 bases and J lost 0, with 11 bases in between. In DNA form, the CDR3 reads TGTGCCAGCAGCACAGGATTCGCAACTAATGAAAAACTGTTTTTT. Translation gives CASSTGFATNEKLFF.

A remark on this clone: Other DNA sequences in the sample encode the same CDR3. This chain uses TRBV29-1 with TRBJ1-2; tentative D call: TRBD1 (6 bases). The V end was cut by 7 bases, the J end by 6 bases, with 6 bases between. Looked up from germline, CDR1 is SQVTM and CDR2 is ANQGSEA. CDR3 length: 9 residues. CDR3 amino acids: CSEGDGYTF. As DNA, the CDR3 is TGCAGCGAGGGGGATGGCTACACCTTC.

The chain carries TRBV6-4 and TRBJ2-1, with D tentatively TRBD2 (5 bases). V lost 2 bases, J lost 12 bases, and 14 bases lay in between. The CDR3 covers 13 residues. Per the germline V gene, CDR1 is MRHNA and CDR2 is SNTAGT. The CDR3 region has the DNA TGTGCCAGCAGTGACCAACTAGGCGCAGGGCAGTTCTTC. This encodes CASSDQLGAGQFF.

The chain combines TRBV11-1 with TRBJ2-2, with 7 bases that match TRBD2. The CDR3 consists of 16 residues. V dropped 1 base and J dropped 6; count of bases not matched to a gene: 8. Looked up from germline, CDR1 is SGHAT and CDR2 is FQDESV (reference sequence). DNA for the CDR3: TGTGCCAGCAGCTTAGAAGGATCACTAGCGCCCGGGGAGCTGTTTTTT. Its translation is CASSLEGSLAPGELFF.

In its sample, this clone was seen once. The chain uses TRBV30 and TRBJ2-7; TRBD1 is a possible D gene (6 bases). CDR1 is GTSNPN, CDR2 SVGIG, per germline (reference sequence). Trimming removed 4 bases from V and 3 bases from J, with 13 bases in between. This CDR3 comprises 13 residues. The CDR3 DNA follows: TGTGCCTGGACTACGGGACACCTCTACGAGCAGTACTTC. It yields the protein CAWTTGHLYEQYF.

This sequence joins TRBV27 and TRBJ2-1; 10 bases agree with TRBD2. The CDR3 loop spans 18 amino acids. V gave up 1 base and J gave up 0 bases; unmatched junction bases: 6. Germline V gene sequence: CDR1 MNHEY, CDR2 SMNVEV (reference sequence). CDR3 loop: CASSLWASGGSSYNEQFF. The CDR3 nucleotides read TGTGCCAGCAGTTTATGGGCTAGCGGGGGAAGCTCCTACAATGAGCAGTTCTTC.

The chain carries TRBV4-3 and TRBJ2-1; perhaps TRBD2 as D (6 bases). The germline V gene has CDR1 LGHNA and CDR2 YSLEER. The V end was cut by 4 bases, the J end by 6 bases, with 19 bases between. The CDR3 runs 16 residues. CDR3 sequence reads: CASSRDPMGLPNEQFF. The CDR3 nucleotides are TGCGCCAGCAGCCGAGATCCAATGGGACTCCCCAATGAGCAGTTCTTC.

The chain is built from TRBV7-2 and TRBJ2-7; 8 bases match TRBD1. This CDR3 has 15 residues. The ends lost 0 bases at V and 4 bases at J; junction bases unmatched: 5. The germline V gene has CDR1 SGHTA and CDR2 FQGNSA. The DNA for the CDR3 is TGTGCCAGCAGCTTAGCTACAGGGGGGCAATACGAGCAGTACTTC. It specifies CASSLATGGQYEQYF.

J is TRBJ2-2 and V is TRBV9, with 7 nucleotides matching TRBD1. From germline, CDR1 is SGDLS and CDR2 YYNGEE. V lost 4 bases and J lost 5; bases outside the gene matches: 2. The CDR3 has 13 amino acids. The CDR3 spells CASSRGLTGELFF. CDR3 nucleotide sequence: TGTGCCAGCAGCAGGGGGCTTACCGGGGAGCTGTTTTTT.

This chain connects TRBV7-9 to TRBJ2-3; TRBD2 agrees at 10 bases. The trim removed 2 bases at V and 2 bases at J, leaving 4 bases unmatched. The CDR3 length is 16 residues. In germline, CDR1 is SEHNR, CDR2 FQNEAQ (reference sequence). The CDR3 DNA reads TGTGCCAGCAGCTTATTTCTAGCGGGGGTCACAGATACGCAGTATTTT. Translated: CASSLFLAGVTDTQYF.